A selection of T cell receptor beta chains follows, all from one sample in a study of cytomegalovirus exposure and HLA in healthy donors. The data were produced by immunoSEQ multiplex PCR, yet TCRdb's version contains in-frame clones alone and is incomplete. The data show 100,000 to 150,000 clones, nearly 80% seen once. The sequencing sample was made of PBMCs. These receptors originate from a woman between 35 and 50 years old in good health and CMV-seronegative. Each CDR3 is given with its conserved first and last residue. The size field is filled for only some rows; it gives once, few, many or a size class.

>TRBJ2-1|.|TRBV5-1
CASSPRFNSRNPEFF
>TRBJ1-1|.|TRBV18
CASSPSSPYMNTEAFF
>TRBJ2-7|.|TRBV7-9
CASSLRGSPYQQYF
>TRBJ2-2|.|TRBV9
CASSVGQATRVHTGELFF
>TRBJ1-5|.|TRBV18
CASSPVATKPDQPQHF
>TRBJ1-2|few|TRBV9
CASSVGRGRGGYTF
>TRBJ1-2|.|TRBV7-2
CASSLVEGAGYGYTF
>TRBJ1-2|.|TRBV6-5
CASSYDGGYNTF
>TRBJ2-2|.|TRBV18
CASSPDRDNTGELFF
>TRBJ2-7|.|TRBV4-3
CASSQDRWEASYEQYF
>TRBJ2-7|few|TRBV10-3
CAVTEGPEQYF
>TRBJ2-7|.|TRBV9
CASSAGQGTYEQYF
>TRBJ2-5|.|TRBV7-5
CARSFSSGSLGGETQYF
>TRBJ1-1|.|TRBV4-1
CASSPRGQMNTEAFF
>TRBJ2-2|.|TRBV7-8
CASSSRMAGMVNTGELFF
>TRBJ2-2|.|TRBV18
CASSPRTSGGTSTGELFF
>TRBJ2-6|.|TRBV5-8
CASSLYKFSGANVLTF
>TRBJ1-1|.|TRBV5-1
CASSLAFPGEGEAFF
>TRBJ2-1|.|TRBV27
CASSPHGGADEQFF
>TRBJ1-5|few|TRBV11-2
CASSLDPGNQPQHF
>TRBJ1-3|.|TRBV7-9
CASSLTGSGNTIYF
>TRBJ2-3|few|TRBV27
CASSLRDYQDTQYF
>TRBJ2-1|.|TRBV7-6
CASSFRSGLAGLSSYNEQFF
>TRBJ1-5|few|TRBV5-6
CASSLVNDGGAQPQHF
>TRBJ2-6|few|TRBV19
CASRLQREGRRGANVLTF
>TRBJ2-2|.|TRBV5-1
CASSVSYTGELFF
>TRBJ2-7|.|TRBV19
CASSWGTEQYEQYF
>TRBJ1-1|.|TRBV18
CASSPTGDDTEAFF
>TRBJ1-4|.|TRBV7-9
CASSLGRATNEKLFF
>TRBJ2-7|.|TRBV27
CASSLIPGSYEQYF
>TRBJ2-1|.|TRBV28
CASSGLAGAGNEQFF
>TRBJ2-3|.|TRBV9
CASSVSGTSATHTQYF
>.|.|TRBV6-5
CASSPFLGRTYEQYF
>TRBJ2-7|.|TRBV28
CASSPPGREQYF
>TRBJ1-2|once|TRBV28
CASRPQGARGYTF
>TRBJ2-7|.|TRBV6-5
CAIGLAGAYEQYF
>TRBJ2-7|few|TRBV5-6
CASRPGHSYEQYF
>TRBJ1-1|.|TRBV29-1
CSVATGGNTEAFF
>TRBJ2-3|.|TRBV28
CASRKAGTTDTQYF
>TRBJ1-1|.|TRBV18
CASSPAERANTEAFF
>TRBJ2-1|.|TRBV10-2
CASSTSGGTYNEQFF
>TRBJ2-6|few|TRBV7-2
CASSLPIPPVWANVLTF
>TRBJ2-7|.|TRBV5-4
CASSFGGRPGHGRQQYF
>TRBJ2-7|.|TRBV27
CASSPGTGGSYEQYF
>TRBJ2-5|.|TRBV4-1
CASSPGLAGGLAETQYF
>.|.|TRBV5-1
CASSLDYEQYF
>TRBJ1-1|.|TRBV4-2
CASSQETVGHSRTEAFF
>TRBJ2-7|few|TRBV4-1
CASSLYTGQSPTYEQYF
>TRBJ2-1|.|TRBV5-8
CASSDQRANEQFF
>TRBJ2-5|once|TRBV27
CATRDPYSSGTQYF
>TRBJ2-7|once|TRBV7-6
CASSLGSTPYEQYF
>TRBJ2-7|.|TRBV28
CASSLSSGVYEQYF
>TRBJ2-3|.|TRBV5-6
CASSPFLGIRGDTQYF